This T cell receptor (beta chain) is drawn from a study of T cells in Graves' hyperthyroidism and ophthalmopathy. Regarding the study as a whole: Expanded thyroid clonotypes (above 0.001) were mostly also found in blood.

This CDR3 spans 14 amino acids. Per germline, CDR1 MDHEN and CDR2 SYDVKM. V was clipped by 5 bases and J by 5 bases, with 14 bases between them. Patients with uncontrolled infections, other autoimmune diseases, pregnancy or lactation were excluded. Each 10 ml fresh peripheral blood draw supplied the PBMCs. Amplified TCR beta CDR3 regions came from RNA transcripts. Primed by the HTBI set, a first-round RT-PCR was run on the TCR CDR3. TCRdb reanalysed the multiplex PCR reads using MiXCR and keeps one entry per CDR3 protein. This table has under 350,000 distinct CDR3 sequences, 20% to 25% appearing once. This clonotype was seen many times. Its antigen is currently unknown.

The sample taken for sequencing was blood. The V call is TRBV28, the J call TRBJ2-3; D may be TRBD2 (5 bases). This TCR came from a woman aged 45 to 65 with Graves' hyperthyroidism. The CDR3 is CASSRWTGRDTQYF. CDR3 DNA sequence: TGTGCCAGCAGTCGCTGGACTGGCAGAGATACGCAGTATTTT.